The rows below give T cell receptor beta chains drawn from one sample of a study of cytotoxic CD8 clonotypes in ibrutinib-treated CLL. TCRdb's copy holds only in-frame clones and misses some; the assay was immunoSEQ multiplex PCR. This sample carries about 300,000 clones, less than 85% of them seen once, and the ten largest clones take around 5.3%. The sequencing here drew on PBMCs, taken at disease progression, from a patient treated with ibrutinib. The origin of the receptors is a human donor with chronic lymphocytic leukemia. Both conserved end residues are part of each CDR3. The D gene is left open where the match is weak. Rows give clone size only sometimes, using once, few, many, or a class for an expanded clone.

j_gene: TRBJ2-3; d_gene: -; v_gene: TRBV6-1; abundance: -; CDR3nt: TGTGCCAGCAGACTAAGGTTCTCCAGCACAGATACGCAGTATTTT; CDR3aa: CASRLRFSSTDTQYF
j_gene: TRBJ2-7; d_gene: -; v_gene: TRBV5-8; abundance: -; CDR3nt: TGTGCCAGCAGCCCCCAGGGGTGGGGTTACGAGCAGTACTTC; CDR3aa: CASSPQGWGYEQYF
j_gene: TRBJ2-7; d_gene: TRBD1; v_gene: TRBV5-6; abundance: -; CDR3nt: TGTGCCAGCAGTTTGAGGGGGCAAAGGTACGAGCAGTACTTC; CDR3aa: CASSLRGQRYEQYF
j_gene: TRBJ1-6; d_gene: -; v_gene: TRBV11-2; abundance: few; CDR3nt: TGTGCCAGCAGCCTGACCGCCGTTTATTCACCCCTCCACTTT; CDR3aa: CASSLTAVYSPLHF
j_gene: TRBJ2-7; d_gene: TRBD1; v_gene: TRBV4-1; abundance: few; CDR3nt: TGCGCCAGCAGCCAGTGGACAGGGCCCACCTACGAGCAGTACTTC; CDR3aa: CASSQWTGPTYEQYF
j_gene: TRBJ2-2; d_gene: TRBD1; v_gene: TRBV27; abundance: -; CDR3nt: TGTGCCAGCAGTTGGACAGGGTTTGGGGAGCTGTTTTTT; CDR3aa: CASSWTGFGELFF
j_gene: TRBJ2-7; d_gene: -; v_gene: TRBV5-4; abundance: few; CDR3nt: TGTGCCAGCAGCATCGGACAGGGAGGGTACGAGCAGTACTTC; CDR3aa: CASSIGQGGYEQYF
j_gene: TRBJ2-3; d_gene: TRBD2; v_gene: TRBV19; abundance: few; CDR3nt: TGTGCCAGTACCCGATATCGGGGGAGGGCCAATAAAGATACGCAGTATTTT; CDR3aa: CASTRYRGRANKDTQYF
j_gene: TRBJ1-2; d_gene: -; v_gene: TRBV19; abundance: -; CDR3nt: TGTGCCAGTAGTCCCGGCCCTCCCGGGGCAAACTATGGCTACACCTTC; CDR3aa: CASSPGPPGANYGYTF
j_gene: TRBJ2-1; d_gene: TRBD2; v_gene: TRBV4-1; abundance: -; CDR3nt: TGCGCCAGCAGCCAAGTTGGGACTATTGAGCAGTTCTTC; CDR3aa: CASSQVGTIEQFF
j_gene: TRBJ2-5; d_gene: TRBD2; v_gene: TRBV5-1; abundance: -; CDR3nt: TGCGCCAGCAGCTTGTTTAGCGGGGGCCAAGAGACCCAGTACTTC; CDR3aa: CASSLFSGGQETQYF
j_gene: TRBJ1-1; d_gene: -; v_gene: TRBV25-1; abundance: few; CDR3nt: TGTGCCAGCAGTGAGTTCGCGGGAAAAAGAACTGAAGCTTTCTTT; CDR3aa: CASSEFAGKRTEAFF
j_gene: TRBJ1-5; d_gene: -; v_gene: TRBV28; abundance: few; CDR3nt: TGTGCCAGCAGAACAGGGACTCAGCCCCAGCATTTT; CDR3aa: CASRTGTQPQHF
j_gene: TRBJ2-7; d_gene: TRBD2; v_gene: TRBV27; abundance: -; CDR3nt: TGTGCCAGCAGTTCGATAGGACTAGCGTTCTACGAGCAGTACTTC; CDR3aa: CASSSIGLAFYEQYF
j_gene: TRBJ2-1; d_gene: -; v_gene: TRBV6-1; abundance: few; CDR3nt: TGTGCCAGCAGTTCCCAGGGAGGCGATGAGCAGTTCTTC; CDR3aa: CASSSQGGDEQFF
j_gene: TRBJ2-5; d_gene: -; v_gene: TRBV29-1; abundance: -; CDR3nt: TGCAGCCTTGAAATAGGGCCGGAGACCCAGTACTTC; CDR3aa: CSLEIGPETQYF
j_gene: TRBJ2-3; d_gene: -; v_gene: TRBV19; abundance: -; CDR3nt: TGTGCCAGTACGAGTCTTACTAGCACAGATACGCAGTATTTT; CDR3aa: CASTSLTSTDTQYF
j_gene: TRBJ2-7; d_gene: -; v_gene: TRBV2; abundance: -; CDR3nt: TGTGCCAGCAGTGAACGGAGGCCTACCTACGAGCAGTACTTC; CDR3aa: CASSERRPTYEQYF
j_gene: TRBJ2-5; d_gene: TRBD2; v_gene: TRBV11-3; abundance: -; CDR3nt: TGTGCCAGCAGCTTGACTAGCTGGGAGACCCAGTACTTC; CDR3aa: CASSLTSWETQYF
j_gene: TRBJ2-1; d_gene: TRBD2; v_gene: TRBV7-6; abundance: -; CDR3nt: TGTGCCAGTAGTCTTAGCGGGGGGGTACGGGAGCAGTTCTTC; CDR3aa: CASSLSGGVREQFF
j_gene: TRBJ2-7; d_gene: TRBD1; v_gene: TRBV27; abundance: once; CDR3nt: TGTGCCAGCAGTTATTCGGACAGGGGAGCGCAGTACTTC; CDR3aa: CASSYSDRGAQYF
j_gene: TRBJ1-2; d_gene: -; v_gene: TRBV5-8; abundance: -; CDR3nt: TGTGCCAGCAGCCCCGGTAAACTCTATGGCTACACCTTC; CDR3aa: CASSPGKLYGYTF
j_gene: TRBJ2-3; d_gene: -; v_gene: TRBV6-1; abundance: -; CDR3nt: TGTGCCAGCAGTGCGGCAGATACGCAGTATTTT; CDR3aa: CASSAADTQYF
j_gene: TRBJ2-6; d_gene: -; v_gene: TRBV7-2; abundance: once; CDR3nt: TGTGCCAGCAGCGGAGTGGGGGCCAACGTCCTGACTTTC; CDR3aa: CASSGVGANVLTF
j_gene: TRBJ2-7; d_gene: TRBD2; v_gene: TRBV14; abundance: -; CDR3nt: TGTGCCAGCAGGCTAGCGGGAGCTTACGAGCAGTACTTC; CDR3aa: CASRLAGAYEQYF
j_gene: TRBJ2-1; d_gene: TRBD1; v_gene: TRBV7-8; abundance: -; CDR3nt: TGTGCCAGCAGCTCATCGGGACAGTTTTACAATGAGCAGTTCTTC; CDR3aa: CASSSSGQFYNEQFF
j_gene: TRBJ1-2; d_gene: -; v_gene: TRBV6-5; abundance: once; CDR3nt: TGTGCCAGCAGTTACTACTTAGGGCAGGAGATCTTC; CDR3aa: CASSYYLGQEIF
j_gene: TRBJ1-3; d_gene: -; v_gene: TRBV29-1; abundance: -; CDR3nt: TGCAGCGTTGAAGCCCAAAAAGAAAACACCATATATTTT; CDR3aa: CSVEAQKENTIYF